Below are 27 T cell receptor beta chains sequenced from a single sample in a study of T cell responses to AZD1222 COVID-19 vaccine. Sequencing was performed with immunoSEQ multiplex PCR; in TCRdb, only in-frame clones are kept and a portion is missing. The data show some 79,000 clones, 80% seen once. This material consisted of peripheral blood, taken 28 days after the second AZD1222 dose. These receptors originate from an adult who received the AZD1222 COVID-19 vaccine.

This chain uses TRBV9 with TRBJ2-7; no firm D call. Trimming stripped 0 bases from V and 7 bases from J, with 11 bases between. Germline V gene data show CDR1 as SGDLS and CDR2 as YYNGEE. CDR3 length: 13 residues. The CDR3: CASSVELLGEQYF. The CDR3 DNA is TGTGCCAGCAGCGTAGAACTTCTCGGGGAGCAGTACTTC.

The chain recombines TRBV7-9 with TRBJ1-5; D uncertain. Per germline, CDR1 SEHNR and CDR2 FQNEAQ (reference sequence). Deletions cut 5 bases from V and 12 bases from J, with 11 bases between. The CDR3 sequence is 11 residues long. The CDR3 loop reads CASSDGYLQHF. CDR3 nucleotide sequence: TGTGCCAGCAGCGATGGATATCTCCAGCATTTT.

This clone occurred many times. The chain carries TRBV18 and TRBJ1-1, with 12 bases fitting TRBD1. CDR1 is KGHSH, CDR2 LQKENI, per germline. Trimming at V came to 6 bases and at J to 2 bases, leaving 7 bases not matched to a gene. This CDR3 has 16 residues. The CDR3 sequence is CASSPPGTGGNTEAFF. As DNA, the CDR3 is TGTGCCAGCTCCCCCCCCGGGACAGGGGGCAACACTGAAGCTTTCTTT.

This chain uses TRBV3-1 (or the pseudogene TRBV3-2) with TRBJ2-3; TRBD2 agrees at 8 bases. This CDR3 comprises 16 residues. Germline CDR1 reads LGHDT; CDR2 reads YNNKEL (reference sequence). The junction had 6 bases not matched to a gene; V was cut back by 4 bases and J by 0 bases. DNA of the CDR3: TGTGCCAGCAGCCCTTCACTAGCGGCTAGCACAGATACGCAGTATTTT. It translates to CASSPSLAASTDTQYF.

The chain combines TRBV20-1 with TRBJ2-7; D unclear. The CDR3 covers 11 residues. Germline V gene lookup returns CDR1 DFQATT and CDR2 SNEGSKA (reference sequence). Trimming shortened V by 2 bases and J by 4 bases, and 6 bases separated the two germline ends. Here the CDR3 DNA reads TGCAGTGCTAGACTCGGGTACGAGCAGTACTTC. It encodes CSARLGYEQYF.

The rearrangement joins TRBV19 to TRBJ2-2, with D unresolved. The V end lost 7 bases, the J end lost 2 bases, and 8 bases lay between the germline ends. Looked up from germline, CDR1 is LNHDA and CDR2 is SQIVND (reference sequence). The CDR3 has 13 amino acids. CDR3 nucleotide sequence: TGTGCCAGTACCCCTCTAAACACCGGGGAGCTGTTTTTT. Amino acids: CASTPLNTGELFF.

The chain is built from TRBV7-9 and TRBJ1-2; D may be TRBD1 (5 bases). V was cut by 5 bases and J by 5 bases, with 21 bases left in between. From germline, CDR1 is SEHNR and CDR2 FQNEAQ (reference sequence). The CDR3 loop spans 16 amino acids. As DNA, the CDR3 is TGTGCCAGCAGCCAACAAGCCGGGACGGCCGGTTATGGCTACACCTTC. It is translated as CASSQQAGTAGYGYTF.

V and J are TRBV2 and TRBJ2-5, with D uncertain. CDR1 is SNHLY, CDR2 FYNNEI, per germline. Deletions cut 4 bases from V and 4 bases from J, with 4 bases between. This CDR3 is built from 11 residues. In nucleotides, the CDR3 is TGTGCCAGCAGTGTGTTAGAGACCCAGTACTTC. It encodes CASSVLETQYF. Filled out from reference TRBV2 and TRBJ2-5, the complete variable domain reads EPEVTQTPSHQVTQMGQEVILRCVPISNHLYFYWYRQILGQKVEFLVSFYNNEISEKSEIFDDQFSVERPDGSNFTLKIRSTKLEDSAMYFCASSVLETQYFGPGTRLLVL.

V gene TRBV11-2 combines with J gene TRBJ2-3; D call uncertain. CDR1 SGHAT and CDR2 FQNNGV come from the germline V gene. The V end was cut by 2 bases, the J end by 1 base, with 7 bases between. This CDR3 region has 14 residues. CDR3 nucleotide sequence: TGTGCCAGCAGCTTATGGGTAGGCACAGATACGCAGTATTTT. It translates to CASSLWVGTDTQYF.

The genes are TRBV25-1 and TRBJ1-1; D is uncertain. V was cut by 3 bases and J by 7 bases, with 15 bases left in between. The germline CDR1 and CDR2 sequences are MGHDK and SYGVNS. The CDR3 covers 14 residues. CDR3 residues: CASSDPKGGREAFF. The CDR3 region has the DNA TGTGCCAGCAGTGATCCCAAGGGAGGACGTGAAGCTTTCTTT.

The gene calls are TRBV2 and TRBJ2-5; TRBD1 matches 10 bases. Germline CDR1 reads SNHLY; CDR2 reads FYNNEI. Trimming at V came to 7 bases and at J to 5 bases, leaving 10 bases not matched to a gene. There are 15 residues in the CDR3. Written as DNA, the CDR3 is TGTGCCAGCACTCCGACAGGGGGCGCGGGGGAGACCCAGTACTTC. Translated, it gives CASTPTGGAGETQYF.

The V and J genes are TRBV9 and TRBJ1-2; no clear D. The CDR3 runs 14 residues. Germline V gene lookup returns CDR1 SGDLS and CDR2 YYNGEE. The V gene lost 0 bases and the J gene lost 6 bases, with 12 bases spanning the gap. The CDR3 nucleotides read TGTGCCAGCAGCGTAGACCTCCCTGGGAATGGCTACACCTTC. It specifies CASSVDLPGNGYTF.

The rearrangement links TRBV6-5 to TRBJ1-5; TRBD1 agrees at 7 bases. Germline loops: CDR1 MNHEY, CDR2 SVGAGI. V lost 6 bases to trimming and J lost 6 bases; unmatched junction nucleotides: 8. This CDR3 spans 14 amino acids. The CDR3 DNA reads TGTGCCAGCAGGGCCCGACAGGGAGGTCAGCCCCAGCATTTT. This gives the protein CASRARQGGQPQHF.

This chain links TRBV18 with TRBJ1-2; tentative D call: TRBD1 (5 bases). This CDR3 comprises 14 residues. V lost 3 bases and J 6 bases, leaving 14 bases between the germline ends. The germline CDR1 and CDR2 sequences are KGHSH and LQKENI. CDR3 DNA: TGTGCCAGCTCACCCTCGACAGAGGTAGATGGCTACACCTTC. Its protein product is CASSPSTEVDGYTF. Filled out from reference TRBV18 and TRBJ1-2, the complete variable domain reads NAGVMQNPRHLVRRRGQEARLRCSPMKGHSHVYWYRQLPEEGLKFMVYLQKENIIDESGMPKERFSAEFPKEGPSILRIQQVVRGDSAAYFCASSPSTEVDGYTFGSGTRLTVV.

This chain connects TRBV28 to TRBJ1-4; no clear D. The CDR3 is made up of 14 amino acids. V shed 8 bases and J shed 5 bases, with 15 bases lying between them. The V gene's germline CDR1 is MDHEN and CDR2 SYDVKM. CDR3 in amino acids: CASVKGYSNEKLFF. CDR3 coding DNA: TGTGCCAGCGTAAAGGGCTACTCAAATGAAAAACTGTTTTTT.

V gene TRBV7-8 combines with J gene TRBJ1-5, with 7 bases that match TRBD1. This CDR3 has 15 amino acids. Looked up from germline, CDR1 is SGHVS and CDR2 is FQNEAQ. V dropped 2 bases and J dropped 4; count of bases not matched to a gene: 5. The CDR3 DNA sequence: TGTGCCAGCAGCTTAATGCAGGGGGGGAATCAGCCCCAGCATTTT. Protein: CASSLMQGGNQPQHF. The variable domain in full, completed from reference TRBV7-8 and TRBJ1-5, reads GAGVSQSPRYKVAKRGQDVALRCDPISGHVSLFWYQQALGQGPEFLTYFQNEAQLDKSGLPSDRFFAERPEGSVSTLKIQRTQQEDSAVYLCASSLMQGGNQPQHFGDGTRLSIL.

This rearrangement joins TRBV6-4 to TRBJ2-2, with 7 bases matching TRBD1. V trimming: 4 bases; J trimming: 5 bases; junction bases outside the gene matches: 10. CDR1 and CDR2 (germline): MRHNA, SNTAGT. CDR3 length equals 16 residues. The CDR3 loop is CASSVKGQLRTGELFF. The CDR3 region has the DNA TGTGCCAGCAGTGTCAAGGGACAGCTCCGGACCGGGGAGCTGTTTTTT.

The chain recombines TRBV3-1 (or the pseudogene TRBV3-2) with TRBJ2-5; D is undetermined. Germline V gene sequence: CDR1 LGHDT, CDR2 YNNKEL (reference sequence). CDR3 size: 12 residues. V was pared by 2 bases and J by 9 bases, with 10 bases between. This CDR3 is CASSQSVAAQYF. Written as DNA, the CDR3 is TGTGCCAGCAGCCAATCGGTCGCGGCCCAGTACTTC.

The chain has TRBV29-1 and TRBJ2-7; possibly TRBD1 for D (6 bases). This CDR3 comprises 14 residues. The V and J ends lost 6 bases and 6 bases respectively, with 21 bases between them. Germline assignment: CDR1 SQVTM and CDR2 ANQGSEA. The CDR3 DNA follows: TGCAGCGTCGCCTCTGGGACAACCACGATCGAGCAGTACTTC. Residues: CSVASGTTTIEQYF.

This clone showed up just a few times. The V call is TRBV7-2, the J call TRBJ2-3, with 7 nucleotides matching TRBD2. Germline CDR1 SGHTA, CDR2 FQGNSA. Germline trimming cut 3 bases from V and 2 bases from J; bases unmatched to any gene: 8. The CDR3 loop spans 16 amino acids. CDR3 nucleotides: TGTGCCAGCAGCTTCGGGGCTAGCGGAATCACAGATACGCAGTATTTT. It is translated as CASSFGASGITDTQYF. Full variable domain (outside the CDR3, taken from reference TRBV7-2 and TRBJ2-3): GAGVSQSPSNKVTEKGKDVELRCDPISGHTALYWYRQSLGQGLEFLIYFQGNSAPDKSGLPSDRFSAERTGGSVSTLTIQRTQQEDSAVYLCASSFGASGITDTQYFGPGTRLTVL.

The chain carries TRBV9 and TRBJ1-6, with D possibly being TRBD1 (5 bases). The V gene's germline CDR1 is SGDLS and CDR2 YYNGEE. The V end was cut by 3 bases, the J end by 11 bases, with 12 bases between. The CDR3 has 13 residues. The CDR3 region has the DNA TGTGCCAGCAGCGGGGGACCTGGGGCACCCCTCCACTTT. Translating gives CASSGGPGAPLHF.

The chain employs TRBV7-9 and TRBJ1-1; no clear D. Trimming left V 2 bases short and J 3 bases short, with 16 bases between. The CDR3 has 16 residues. Germline V CDR1 and CDR2: SEHNR, FQNEAQ (reference sequence). The CDR3 region is CASSLWQAPEDTEAFF. The CDR3 DNA reads as TGTGCCAGCAGCTTATGGCAGGCGCCGGAGGACACTGAAGCTTTCTTT.

This clone was seen a single time. The gene calls are TRBV5-8 and TRBJ2-5; D is undetermined. Trimming removed 1 base at V and 4 bases at J, with 8 bases between. The CDR3 length is 13 residues. Germline CDR1 and CDR2: SGHTS and YDEGEE. Here the CDR3 DNA reads TGTGCCAGCAGCTTGATGCGGATAGAGACCCAGTACTTC. It yields the protein CASSLMRIETQYF.

The rearrangement uses TRBV5-1 and TRBJ1-5; 7 bases fit TRBD1. The CDR3 is 15 residues long. Germline assignment: CDR1 SGHRS and CDR2 YFSETQ. J was trimmed by 6 bases and V by 1 base; bases with no gene match: 7. The CDR3 nucleotides are TGCGCCAGCAGCTTGCTCGGGGCAGGGGGTCAGCCCCAGCATTTT. It translates to CASSLLGAGGQPQHF.

This clone was observed once. The chain couples TRBV18 to TRBJ1-2; no firm D call. Germline lookup yields CDR1 KGHSH and CDR2 LQKENI. V dropped 2 bases and J dropped 4 bases, with 11 bases sitting between them. CDR3 length equals 14 residues. Here the CDR3 reads CASSPNREGYGYTF. DNA of the CDR3: TGTGCCAGCTCACCAAACAGAGAGGGCTATGGCTACACCTTC. Full variable domain (rest looked up from reference TRBV18 and TRBJ1-2): NAGVMQNPRHLVRRRGQEARLRCSPMKGHSHVYWYRQLPEEGLKFMVYLQKENIIDESGMPKERFSAEFPKEGPSILRIQQVVRGDSAAYFCASSPNREGYGYTFGSGTRLTVV.

The chain combines TRBV21-1 with TRBJ2-1; the D call TRBD2 from the table was never checked on the DNA. TRBV21-1 is shown as a pseudogene. This CDR3 is built from 17 residues. In DNA, the CDR3 is TGTGCCAGCAGCAGGCGATATGAGCGGAAACCGTACAATGAGCAGTTCTTC. Translating it yields CASSRRYERKPYNEQFF.

CDR3 amino acids: CASSIVAVGGEKLFF. DNA for the CDR3: TGTGCCAGTAGTATCGTCGCGGTTGGAGGTGAAAAACTGTTTTTT. The gene calls are TRBV19 and TRBJ1-4; D not certain. The CDR3 is 15 amino acids. Germline CDR1 and CDR2: LNHDA and SQIVND (reference sequence). Trimming took 3 bases from V and 7 from J, leaving 15 bases between them. Full variable domain (rest looked up from reference TRBV19 and TRBJ1-4): DGGITQSPKYLFRKEGQNVTLSCEQNLNHDAMYWYRQDPGQGLRLIYYSQIVNDFQKGDIAEGYSVSREKKESFPLTVTSAQKNPTAFYLCASSIVAVGGEKLFFGSGTQLSVL.